This entry features one T cell receptor beta chain sequence. Here immunoSEQ multiplex PCR was the method, and the copy in TCRdb shows in-frame clones only, minus some. The data hold more than 65,000 clones, with approximately 97% observed a single time. The sample is drawn from a study of technical replicates of blood from a few donors. This CDR3 contains 11 residues. Trimming removed 6 bases from V and 7 bases from J, with 9 bases in between. Germline-derived CDR1 and CDR2 are KGHSH and LQKENI. The TCR originated in a human donor in good health. The source material was T cells isolated from PBMCs. The J gene is TRBJ1-2, the V gene TRBV18; D may be TRBD1 (5 bases). In DNA, the CDR3 is TGTGCCAGCTCTTGGGACTCTGGCTACACCTTC. This gives the protein CASSWDSGYTF.